This T cell receptor (beta chain) emerged from a study of siplizumab effects on memory and regulatory T cells. The length of the CDR3 is 18 residues. Germline V gene lookup returns CDR1 SGHAT and CDR2 FQNNGV. Trimming took off 5 bases at V and 0 bases at J, with 17 bases between the two ends. Per sample, the assay covered about 9.5 x 10^4 TCR templates. Sequenced by immunoSEQ multiplex PCR; TCRdb stores in-frame clones only, minus some. Of roughly 100,000 clones in the sample, roughly 96% were seen once. The sequence was collected from a human donor in good health. The sample consisted of naive CD4+ T cells sorted from blood. The V call is TRBV11-2, the J call TRBJ1-6; D is unclear. CDR3 nucleotides: TGTGCCAGCAGCCCCCAGACTCACAAGGGCTCCTATAATTCACCCCTCCACTTT. Amino acids: CASSPQTHKGSYNSPLHF.